The present T cell receptor (beta chain) was sequenced within a study of prognosis after radiotherapy for stage I lung cancer. From genomic DNA, two-round multiplex PCR was used to amplify TCR beta CDR3. TRBV and TRBJ genes each had their own specific primers in first-round PCR. One entry per CDR3 protein results from TCRdb running MiXCR on the multiplex PCR reads. The data show roughly 30,000 distinct CDR3 sequences, around 43% seen once. CDR3 length: 13 residues. V lost 5 bases and J lost 6, with 11 bases in between. Germline CDR1 reads MNHEY; CDR2 reads SVGEGT. Sequenced here: PBMCs, sampled before or after stereotactic body radiation therapy (not recorded which). The V gene is TRBV6-2 or TRBV6-3, the J gene TRBJ1-5, with D possibly TRBD1 on 6 matching bases. This receptor was identified in a donor aged 50 or older with non-small cell lung cancer. CDR3 nucleotides: TGTGCCAGCAGTCAGGGGATTCGTCAGCCCCAGCATTTT. Translation: CASSQGIRQPQHF.